The 9 T cell receptor beta chains in this list originate from one sample, sequenced in a study of CD8+ T cells in alopecia areata. cDNA reverse transcribed from extracted RNA served as the sequencing template. Profiled with immunoSEQ multiplex PCR; TCRdb holds only in-frame clones, not every one. The data show about 110,000 clones, 45% to 65% seen once. Treatment: oral pan-JAK inhibitor, 5-10 mg twice daily. The specimen was CD4+ T cells sorted from blood, collected at week 24, from a patient treated with tofacitinib. The receptors shown here come from a human donor with alopecia areata.

This clone was observed a handful of times. The rearrangement links TRBV5-6 to TRBJ2-2; a possible D gene is TRBD1 (6 bases). V was clipped by 4 bases and J by 0 bases, with 16 bases between them. Germline values: CDR1 SGHDT, CDR2 YYEEEE. The CDR3 length is 17 residues. CDR3 protein: CASSGRGRRTNTGELFF. The CDR3 DNA reads as TGTGCCAGCAGCGGCAGGGGTCGCCGTACGAACACCGGGGAGCTGTTTTTT.

The chain links TRBV5-1 to TRBJ1-2, with 10 bases aligning to TRBD1. J gave up 12 bases and V 4 bases, and 12 bases lay outside the gene matches. Germline CDR1 SGHRS, CDR2 YFSETQ. The CDR3 spans 14 residues. CDR3 loop: CASSHGEGTGENTF. The CDR3 nucleotides read TGCGCCAGCAGCCATGGAGAAGGGACAGGGGAGAACACCTTC.

V gene TRBV7-2 combines with J gene TRBJ2-3; 9 bases line up with TRBD2. The V and J ends lost 5 bases and 5 bases, in that order; junction bases with no gene match: 8. The CDR3 contains 15 residues. The germline CDR1 and CDR2 sequences are SGHTA and FQGNSA. The CDR3 DNA reads TGTGCCAGCAGCCTGGGCGGGGGGGCCGGAGATACGCAGTATTTT. Amino acids: CASSLGGGAGDTQYF.

This clone was seen a single time. V and J are TRBV6-6 and TRBJ2-5, with a tentative D call TRBD1 (6 bases). Germline-derived CDR1 and CDR2 are MNHNY and SVGAGI (reference sequence). The CDR3 is 16 residues long. V dropped 5 bases and J dropped 2 bases, with 18 bases sitting between them. CDR3 in DNA: TGTGCCAGCAGTCACACCCCCCAGGGGATACAAGAGACCCAGTACTTC. Encoded protein: CASSHTPQGIQETQYF.

In this sample, this clone turned up a few times. This chain connects TRBV5-6 to TRBJ2-7, with TRBD1 identical over 10 bases. This CDR3 has 15 residues. Germline CDR1 SGHDT, CDR2 YYEEEE. V dropped 4 bases and J dropped 7; count of bases not matched to a gene: 11. CDR3 nucleotides: TGTGCCAGCAGCCTGGCCGGGACAGGGGTGGGGGAGCAGTACTTC. Translating gives CASSLAGTGVGEQYF.

The chain uses TRBV11-2 and TRBJ2-2; 13 bases map to TRBD2. The CDR3 is 19 residues long. In germline, CDR1 is SGHAT, CDR2 FQNNGV. With V trimmed by 5 bases and J by 2 bases, 11 bases remained unmatched. CDR3: CASSPSLGLAGVNTGELFF. The CDR3 nucleotides are TGTGCCAGCAGCCCATCACTCGGACTAGCGGGGGTAAACACCGGGGAGCTGTTTTTT.

This clone was seen a handful of times. The rearrangement joins TRBV2 to TRBJ2-5, with 8 nucleotides matching TRBD1. CDR1 and CDR2 from the germline V gene are SNHLY and FYNNEI. The CDR3 runs to 12 residues. V was pared by 8 bases and J by 3 bases, with 2 bases of the junction left unmatched. As DNA, the CDR3 is TGTGCCAGCCAGGACAGGGAAGAGACCCAGTACTTC. As protein: CASQDREETQYF.

This sequence joins TRBV11-2 and TRBJ1-2, with D perhaps matching TRBD1 (5 bases). Germline assignment: CDR1 SGHAT and CDR2 FQNNGV. CDR3 size: 16 residues. V shed 6 bases and J shed 2 bases, with 19 bases lying between them. The DNA of the CDR3 is TGTGCCAGCAGGAACATGTTTGGACGGGACAACTATGGCTACACCTTC. This gives the protein CASRNMFGRDNYGYTF.

This clone came up a few times. The chain recombines TRBV29-1 with TRBJ2-1, with D hard to call. CDR3 size: 13 residues. Trimming took off 7 bases at V and 5 bases at J, with 15 bases between the two ends. Germline CDR1 reads SQVTM; CDR2 reads ANQGSEA. The CDR3 reads CSGTAGWDNEQFF. The CDR3 DNA sequence: TGCAGCGGTACCGCCGGGTGGGACAATGAGCAGTTCTTC.